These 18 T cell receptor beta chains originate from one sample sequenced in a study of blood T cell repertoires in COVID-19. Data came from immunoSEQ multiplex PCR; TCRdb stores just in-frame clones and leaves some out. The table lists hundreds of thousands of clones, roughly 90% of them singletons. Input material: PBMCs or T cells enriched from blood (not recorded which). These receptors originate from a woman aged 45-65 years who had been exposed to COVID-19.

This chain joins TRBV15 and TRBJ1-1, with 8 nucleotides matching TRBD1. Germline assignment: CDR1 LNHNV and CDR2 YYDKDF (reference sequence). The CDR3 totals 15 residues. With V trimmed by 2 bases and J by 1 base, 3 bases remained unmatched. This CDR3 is CATSRRTGTNTEAFF. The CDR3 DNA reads TGTGCCACCAGCAGACGGACAGGGACGAACACTGAAGCTTTCTTT.

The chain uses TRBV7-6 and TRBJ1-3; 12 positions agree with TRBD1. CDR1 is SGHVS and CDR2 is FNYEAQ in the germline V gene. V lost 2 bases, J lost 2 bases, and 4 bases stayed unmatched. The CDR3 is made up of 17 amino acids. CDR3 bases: TGTGCCAGCAGCTTATGGGGACAGGGGGCTACTGGAAACACCATATATTTT. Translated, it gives CASSLWGQGATGNTIYF.

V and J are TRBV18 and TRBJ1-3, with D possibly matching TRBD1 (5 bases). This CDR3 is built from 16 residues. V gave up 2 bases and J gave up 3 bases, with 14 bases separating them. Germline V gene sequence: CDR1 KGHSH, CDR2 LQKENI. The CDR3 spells CASSPFTQVYGNTIYF. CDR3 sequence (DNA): TGTGCCAGCTCACCATTTACACAGGTGTATGGAAACACCATATATTTT.

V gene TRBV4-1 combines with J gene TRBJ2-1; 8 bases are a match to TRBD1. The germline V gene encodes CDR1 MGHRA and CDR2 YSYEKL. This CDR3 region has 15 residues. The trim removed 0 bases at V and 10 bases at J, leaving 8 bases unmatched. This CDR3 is CASSQDWQGANEQFF. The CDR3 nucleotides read TGCGCCAGCAGCCAAGATTGGCAGGGGGCAAACGAGCAGTTCTTC.

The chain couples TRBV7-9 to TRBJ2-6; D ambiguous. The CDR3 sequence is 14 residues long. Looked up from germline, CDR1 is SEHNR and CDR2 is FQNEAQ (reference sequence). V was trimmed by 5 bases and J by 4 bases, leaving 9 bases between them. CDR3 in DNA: TGTGCCAGCAGCGTCCCCTCGGGGGCCAACGTCCTGACTTTC. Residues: CASSVPSGANVLTF.

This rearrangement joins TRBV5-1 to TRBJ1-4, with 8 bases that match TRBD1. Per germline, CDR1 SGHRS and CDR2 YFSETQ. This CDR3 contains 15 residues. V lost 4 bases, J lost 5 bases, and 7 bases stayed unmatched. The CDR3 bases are TGCGCCAGCAGCAACGCAGGGGGCGTGAATGAAAAACTGTTTTTT. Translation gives CASSNAGGVNEKLFF.

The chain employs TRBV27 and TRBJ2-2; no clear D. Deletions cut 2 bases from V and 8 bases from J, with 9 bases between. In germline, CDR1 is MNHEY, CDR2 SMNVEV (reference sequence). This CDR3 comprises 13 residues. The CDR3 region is CASSLVPTGELFF. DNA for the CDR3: TGTGCCAGCAGTTTAGTGCCAACTGGGGAGCTGTTTTTT.

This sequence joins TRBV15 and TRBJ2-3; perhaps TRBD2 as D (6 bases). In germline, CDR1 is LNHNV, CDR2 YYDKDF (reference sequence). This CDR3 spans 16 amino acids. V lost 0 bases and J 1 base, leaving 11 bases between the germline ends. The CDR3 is CATSRDGGPGTDTQYF. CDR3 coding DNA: TGTGCCACCAGCAGAGATGGAGGGCCGGGCACAGATACGCAGTATTTT.

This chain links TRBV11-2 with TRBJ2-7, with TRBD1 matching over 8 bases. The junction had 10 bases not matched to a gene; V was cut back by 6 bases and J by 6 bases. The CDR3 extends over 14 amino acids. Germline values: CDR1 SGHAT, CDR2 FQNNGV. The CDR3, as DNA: TGTGCCAGCAGGTCCCAGGGGGCTTGGACCGAGCAGTACTTC. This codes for CASRSQGAWTEQYF.

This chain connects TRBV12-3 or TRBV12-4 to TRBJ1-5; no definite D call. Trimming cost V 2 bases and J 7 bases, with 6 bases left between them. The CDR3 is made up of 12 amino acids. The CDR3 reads CASSLPLQPQHF. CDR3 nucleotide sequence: TGTGCCAGCAGTTTACCCCTACAGCCCCAGCATTTT.

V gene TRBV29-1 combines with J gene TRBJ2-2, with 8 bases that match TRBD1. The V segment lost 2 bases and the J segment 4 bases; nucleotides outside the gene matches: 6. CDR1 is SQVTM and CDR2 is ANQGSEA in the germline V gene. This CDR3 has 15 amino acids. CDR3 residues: CSVETRQGSTGELFF. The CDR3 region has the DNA TGCAGCGTTGAAACCCGACAGGGGAGCACCGGGGAGCTGTTTTTT.

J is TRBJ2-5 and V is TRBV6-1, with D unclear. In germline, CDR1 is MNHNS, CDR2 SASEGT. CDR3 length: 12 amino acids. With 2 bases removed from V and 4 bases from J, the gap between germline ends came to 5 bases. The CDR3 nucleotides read TGTGCCAGCAGTGAAAGCCGAGAGACCCAGTACTTC. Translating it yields CASSESRETQYF.

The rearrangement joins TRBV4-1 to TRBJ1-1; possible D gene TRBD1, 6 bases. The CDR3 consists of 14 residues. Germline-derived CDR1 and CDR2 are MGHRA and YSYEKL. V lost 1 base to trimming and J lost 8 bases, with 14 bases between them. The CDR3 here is CASSQALGGREAFF. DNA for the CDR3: TGCGCCAGCAGCCAAGCTCTGGGGGGGCGAGAAGCTTTCTTT.

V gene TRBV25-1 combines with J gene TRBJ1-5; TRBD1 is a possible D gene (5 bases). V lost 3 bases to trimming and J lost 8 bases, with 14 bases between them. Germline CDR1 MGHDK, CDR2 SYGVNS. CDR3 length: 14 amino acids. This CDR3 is CASSEGQGGEPQHF. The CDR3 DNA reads TGTGCCAGCAGTGAGGGGCAGGGCGGGGAGCCCCAGCATTTT. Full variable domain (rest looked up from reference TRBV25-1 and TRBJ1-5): EADIYQTPRYLVIGTGKKITLECSQTMGHDKMYWYQQDPGMELHLIHYSYGVNSTEKGDLSSESTVSRIRTEHFPLTLESARPSHTSQYLCASSEGQGGEPQHFGDGTRLSIL.

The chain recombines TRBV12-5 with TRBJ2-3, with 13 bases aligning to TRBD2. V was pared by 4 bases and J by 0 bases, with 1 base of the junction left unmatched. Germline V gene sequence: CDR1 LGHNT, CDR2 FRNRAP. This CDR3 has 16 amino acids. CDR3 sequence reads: CASGWTSGGSTDTQYF. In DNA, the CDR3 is TGTGCTAGTGGTTGGACTAGCGGGGGTAGCACAGATACGCAGTATTTT.

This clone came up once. The CDR3, as DNA: TGTGCCAGCAGTTTGGCGACAGGGGCCCTCTATGGCTACACCTTC. Translating gives CASSLATGALYGYTF. This chain connects TRBV28 to TRBJ1-2, with 8 bases lining up with TRBD1. The V gene's germline CDR1 is MDHEN and CDR2 SYDVKM. The length of the CDR3 is 15 residues. V lost 3 bases, J lost 4 bases, and 7 bases stayed unmatched.

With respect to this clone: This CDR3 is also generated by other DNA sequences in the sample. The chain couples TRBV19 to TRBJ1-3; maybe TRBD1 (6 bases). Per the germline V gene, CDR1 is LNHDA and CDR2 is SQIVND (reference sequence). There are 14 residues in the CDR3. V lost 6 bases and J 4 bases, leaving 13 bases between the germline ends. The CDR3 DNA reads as TGTGCCAGTAGCAGGGGTGGAAGCGGAAACACCATATATTTT. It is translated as CASSRGGSGNTIYF.

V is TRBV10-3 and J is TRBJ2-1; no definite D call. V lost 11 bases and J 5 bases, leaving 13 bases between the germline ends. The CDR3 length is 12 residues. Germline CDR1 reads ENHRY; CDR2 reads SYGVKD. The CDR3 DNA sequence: TGTGCCTCCCTGGAGAGAGACAATGAGCAGTTCTTC. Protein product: CASLERDNEQFF.